Listed here are 17 T cell receptor beta chains from one sample, sequenced in a study of esophageal squamous cell carcinoma under preoperative chemotherapy. The time point: before preoperative PTX-NDP chemotherapy. TCRdb reprocessed the PCR reads with MiXCR, giving one entry per CDR3 protein. The sample shows fewer than 18,000 distinct CDR3 sequences, 60% of them seen only once. The specimen was taken from a patient given preoperative chemotherapy. The receptors here all came from a human donor with esophageal squamous cell carcinoma. The donor label of this sample is uncertain.

This clonotype has a handful of counts. One end of the junction does not line up with germline, which may come from a read error. Here the CDR3 reads CASRGNGGRDQDTQYF. The CDR3 DNA reads TGTGCCAGCAGGGGCAACGGGGGGCGCGACCAAGATACCCAGTATTTC. J is TRBJ2-3 and V is TRBV6-1, with D maybe TRBD2 (7 bases). The CDR3 extends over 16 amino acids. Germline V gene sequence: CDR1 MNHNS, CDR2 SASEGT.

CDR3 sequence (DNA): TGCGCCAGCAGGGAGGTTCGAGCGGGGGATACGCAGTACTTC. This gives the protein CASREVRAGDTQYF. The gene calls are TRBV10-1 and TRBJ2-3; 8 nucleotides match TRBD2. The DNA end is more similar to TRBJ2-7, so the J call may be wrong. The CDR3 is 14 amino acids. From germline, CDR1 is WNHNN and CDR2 SYGVQD (reference sequence).

This clonotype was recorded only once. CDR3 coding DNA: TGTGCCAGCAGCTTAGACACAGGCTCCTACAATGAGCAGTACTTC. As protein: CASSLDTGSYNEQYF. The chain is built from TRBV7-2 and TRBJ2-1; D might be TRBD1 (5 bases). The J call is uncertain, as TRBJ2-7 better fits the DNA end. Germline V lookup: CDR1 SGHTA, CDR2 FQGNSA. This CDR3 comprises 15 residues.

A note on this clonotype: An end of the junction does not agree with germline; a read error may underlie this. Here the CDR3 DNA reads TGTGCCAGCAGCCTGGGACTCAACACAGGTACGCTGTATTTT. The encoded protein is CASSLGLNTGTLYF. The genes are TRBV6-1 and TRBJ2-3; weak D call: TRBD2 (6 bases). Germline-derived CDR1 and CDR2 are MNHNS and SASEGT. The CDR3 length is 14 residues.

The chain is built from TRBV6-1 and TRBJ2-2; D remains ambiguous. V gave up 7 bases and J gave up 6 bases, with 6 bases separating them. Germline CDR1 reads MNHNS; CDR2 reads SASEGT. This CDR3 comprises 11 residues. CDR3 sequence (DNA): TGTGCCAGCATTGGTCCCGGGGAGCTGTTTTTT. It specifies CASIGPGELFF.

This clonotype counts as medium-sized. The chain has TRBV6-1 and TRBJ2-5, with D perhaps given as TRBD1 or TRBD2 (5 bases each). The DNA matches TRBJ2-7 better at its end, which makes the J call doubtful. The CDR3 has 15 amino acids. CDR1 is MNHNS, CDR2 SASEGT, per germline. The CDR3 DNA reads TGTGCCAGCAGTGAAGCGGGGGACGGCACCTACGAGCAGTACTTC. Translated: CASSEAGDGTYEQYF.

This rearrangement joins TRBV27 to TRBJ2-1, with D maybe TRBD2 (6 bases). Gene TRBJ2-5 matches the end of the DNA better, so the J call may be wrong. The germline CDR1 and CDR2 sequences are MNHEY and SMNVEV (reference sequence). CDR3 length equals 18 residues. CDR3 bases: TGTGCCAGCAGTTTAACGCGAAGGCAGGGACTCCCAAAAGAGACCCAGTACTTC. Protein sequence: CASSLTRRQGLPKETQYF.

The chain uses TRBV6-5 and TRBJ2-2; TRBD1 might be the D (6 bases). The J call may be mistaken, given a closer DNA end match to TRBJ2-3. CDR3 length equals 15 residues. Germline values: CDR1 MNHEY, CDR2 SVGAGI. Written as DNA, the CDR3 is TGTGCCAGCAGTTACTCGGATGTGAGCACAGGGACGCAGTATTTT. This encodes CASSYSDVSTGTQYF.

The chain is built from TRBV6-1 and TRBJ2-3; no definite D call. The J call may not be correct, given that the DNA end is closer to TRBJ2-1. Germline CDR1 MNHNS, CDR2 SASEGT. The CDR3 is made up of 13 amino acids. Written as DNA, the CDR3 is TGTGCCAGCAGGGATGCGAGCACAGATGAGCAGTTCTTC. Protein product: CASRDASTDEQFF.

The V and J genes are TRBV7-2 and TRBJ1-2, with D unresolved. The CDR3 is made up of 12 amino acids. The germline V and J ends were trimmed by 3 bases and 3 bases, with 5 bases remaining between them. CDR1 and CDR2 from the germline V gene are SGHTA and FQGNSA. CDR3 protein: CASSLTHYGYTF. In nucleotides, the CDR3 is TGTGCCAGCAGCTTGACCCACTATGGCTACACCTTC.

As concerns this clonotype: An end of the junction does not agree with germline; a read error may underlie this. The CDR3 sequence: CARGAGAEDTQYF. The CDR3 DNA reads as TGTGCCAGGGGGGCGGGAGCTGAAGATACGCAGTATTTC. V usage is TRBV6-1 and J usage is TRBJ2-3, with D maybe TRBD2 (7 bases). The germline V gene encodes CDR1 MNHNS and CDR2 SASEGT. The CDR3 totals 13 residues.

The CDR3 protein is CASSSGLGAEQYF. The CDR3 region has the DNA TGTGCCAGCAGCTCGGGACTAGGGGCCGAGCAGTACTTC. The genes are TRBV9 and TRBJ2-1; the match to TRBD2 covers 8 bases. The end of the DNA aligns better with TRBJ2-7, so the J call may be wrong. Germline assignment: CDR1 SGDLS and CDR2 YYNGEE. CDR3 length equals 13 residues.

The table lists this clonotype with a few counts. V is TRBV6-5 and J is TRBJ2-3, with D perhaps TRBD1 (6 bases). From germline, CDR1 is MNHEY and CDR2 SVGAGI. This CDR3 has 15 residues. Trimming took off 2 bases at V and 1 base at J, with 10 bases between the two ends. The CDR3 spells CASSYGGQRTDTQYF. CDR3 bases: TGTGCCAGCAGTTACGGGGGACAACGCACAGATACGCAGTATTTT.

The chain combines TRBV12-3 or TRBV12-4 with TRBJ2-2; the match to TRBD2 covers 8 bases. The CDR3 has 17 amino acids. Unmatched junction bases numbered 11, after V lost 8 bases and J lost 0 bases. In DNA, the CDR3 is TGTGCCAGCCGTTGGGTTATAGCGGGAACGAACACCGGGGAGCTGTTTTTT. The encoded protein is CASRWVIAGTNTGELFF.

The chain joins TRBV10-1 to TRBJ1-1; a weak D match, TRBD1 (6 bases). The CDR3 extends over 12 amino acids. V was clipped by 5 bases and J by 3 bases, with 7 bases between them. Germline CDR1 reads WNHNN; CDR2 reads SYGVQD (reference sequence). DNA for the CDR3: TGCGCCAGCAGTCAGGGGTACACTGAAGCTTTCTTT. It specifies CASSQGYTEAFF.

The chain couples TRBV30 to TRBJ2-2, with 7 bases identical to TRBD1. Looked up from germline, CDR1 is GTSNPN and CDR2 is SVGIG (reference sequence). This CDR3 comprises 14 residues. The junction had 6 bases not matched to a gene; V was cut back by 4 bases and J by 4 bases. The CDR3 reads CAWIKDRVTGELFF. CDR3 nucleotides: TGTGCCTGGATCAAAGACAGGGTCACCGGGGAGCTGTTTTTT.

This chain connects TRBV6-1 to TRBJ2-2, with 7 positions matching TRBD1. CDR1 is MNHNS, CDR2 SASEGT, per germline. Germline trimming cut 6 bases from V and 16 bases from J; bases unmatched to any gene: 17. There are 14 residues in the CDR3. The CDR3: CASSQAASTGAQFF. The CDR3 DNA reads as TGTGCCAGCAGCCAAGCTGCGAGCACAGGGGCGCAGTTTTTT.